The rows below give T cell receptor beta chains drawn from one sample of a study of OX40 agonist ivuxolimab in advanced cancers. Sequencing used immunoSEQ multiplex PCR; TCRdb keeps in-frame clones, though not all of them. The sample contains just over 50,000 clones, 84% of which appear only once. The sample consisted of CD4+ or CD8+ T cells sorted from blood, taken in a trial of the OX40 agonist ivuxolimab. The receptors originated from an adult with an advanced solid tumor such as melanoma, head and neck, liver or kidney cancer. Each CDR3 is given with its conserved first and last residue. A D gene is named only where the DNA matches it firmly. Size is stated for part of the rows, as once, few or many counts, or as a class when the clone is expanded.

v_call	j_call	clone_size	d_call	cdr3_aa	cdr3_nt
TRBV7-9	TRBJ1-6	-	-	CASSLVAGASSSYNSPLHF	TGTGCCAGCAGCTTAGTGGCAGGAGCTTCGAGCTCCTATAATTCACCCCTCCACTTT
TRBV2	TRBJ1-2	-	-	CARRGVGSGYTF	TGTGCCAGAAGAGGGGTAGGCTCGGGCTACACCTTC
TRBV6-4	TRBJ2-1	-	TRBD2	CASSRASGGGYNEQFF	TGTGCCAGCAGTCGGGCTAGCGGGGGTGGATACAATGAGCAGTTCTTC
TRBV7-8	TRBJ1-6	-	TRBD1	CASSVGGTYSPLHF	TGTGCCAGCAGCGTAGGGGGCACCTATTCACCCCTCCACTTT
TRBV6-6	TRBJ1-2	-	-	CASSYTIDGYTF	TGTGCCAGCAGTTATACGATTGATGGCTACACCTTC
TRBV28	TRBJ1-2	-	-	CASSLGGPYYGYTF	TGTGCCAGCAGTTTGGGAGGACCTTACTATGGCTACACCTTC
TRBV6-6	TRBJ1-1	-	-	CASSPGLENTEAFF	TGTGCCAGCAGTCCCGGTTTGGAGAACACTGAAGCTTTCTTT
TRBV7-2	TRBJ1-5	-	TRBD1	CASSNRQGGSQPQHF	TGTGCCAGCAGCAATAGACAGGGCGGGAGTCAGCCCCAGCATTTT
TRBV5-1	TRBJ2-7	-	TRBD1	CASSPTGSSHEQYF	TGCGCCAGCAGCCCGACAGGGAGCAGCCACGAGCAGTACTTC
TRBV2	TRBJ1-1	-	-	CASSNRVIRNTEAFF	TGTGCCAGCAGTAACAGGGTGATCCGGAACACTGAAGCTTTCTTT
TRBV7-2	TRBJ2-7	-	TRBD1	CASSLGTGTYEQYF	TGTGCCAGCAGCTTGGGGACAGGGACCTACGAGCAGTACTTC
TRBV21-1	TRBJ2-7	-	-	CASSTGTGATYEQYF	TGTGCCAGCAGCACCGGGACAGGAGCGACCTACGAGCAGTACTTC
TRBV5-1	TRBJ1-6	-	-	CASSVDSPRNSPLHF	TGCGCCAGCAGCGTCGACAGTCCACGGAATTCACCCCTCCACTTT
TRBV5-1	TRBJ2-7	-	TRBD2	CASSFTSGGPQEQYF	TGCGCCAGCAGCTTTACTAGCGGGGGACCTCAGGAGCAGTACTTC
TRBV2	TRBJ2-7	once	-	CASSDQTAYEQYF	TGTGCCAGCAGTGACCAGACCGCCTACGAGCAGTACTTC
TRBV6-5	TRBJ1-2	-	-	CASSYSRVGAGYTF	TGTGCCAGCAGTTACTCGAGAGTTGGGGCGGGCTACACCTTC
TRBV5-1	TRBJ1-6	once	-	CATRGSYNSPLHF	TGCGCCACCAGGGGATCCTATAATTCACCCCTCCACTTT
TRBV7-3	TRBJ2-3	-	TRBD2	CASSLTSSPFDTQYF	TGTGCCAGCAGCTTGACTAGCAGTCCATTCGATACGCAGTATTTT
TRBV7-2	TRBJ2-5	-	-	CASSLDLGQGGETQYF	TGTGCCAGCAGCTTAGACCTCGGACAGGGAGGGGAGACCCAGTACTTC
TRBV6-9	TRBJ1-2	-	-	CASSSQPNYGYTF	TGTGCCAGCAGTTCCCAGCCTAACTATGGCTACACCTTC
TRBV5-6	TRBJ2-3	-	-	CASSLAVLGPDTQYF	TGTGCCAGCAGCTTGGCAGTACTCGGCCCAGATACGCAGTATTTT
TRBV5-1	TRBJ2-1	-	TRBD2	CASSPTSGSYNEQFF	TGCGCCAGCAGCCCTACTAGCGGTTCCTACAATGAGCAGTTCTTC
TRBV25-1	TRBJ1-2	few	TRBD1	CASRTGRDGYTF	TGTGCCAGCAGGACAGGGAGGGATGGCTACACCTTC
TRBV14	TRBJ2-2	few	-	CASSLTGTTGELFF	TGTGCCAGCAGCCTAACCGGGACCACCGGGGAGCTGTTTTTT
TRBV7-9	TRBJ1-3	-	TRBD1	CASSLDRGSGNTIYF	TGTGCCAGCAGCCTCGACAGGGGCTCTGGAAACACCATATATTTT
TRBV7-9	TRBJ1-3	-	-	CASSLAGNTIYF	TGTGCCAGCAGCTTAGCAGGAAACACCATATATTTT
TRBV6-4	TRBJ1-5	few	-	CASSDGQAYNQPQHF	TGTGCCAGCAGTGACGGCCAGGCATACAATCAGCCCCAGCATTTT
TRBV12-5	TRBJ1-1	-	TRBD1	CASGLGDSIYTEAFF	TGTGCTAGTGGTTTGGGGGACAGTATATACACTGAAGCTTTCTTT
TRBV6-4	TRBJ2-3	-	-	CASSDTLRDTQYF	TGTGCCAGCAGTGACACACTACGGGATACGCAGTATTTT
TRBV18	TRBJ1-2	-	-	CASSHRDGPNYGYTF	TGTGCCAGCTCACACCGGGACGGCCCAAACTATGGCTACACCTTC
TRBV5-8	TRBJ1-2	few	-	CASSQKQGGYGYTF	TGTGCCAGCAGCCAGAAACAGGGTGGTTATGGCTACACCTTC
TRBV2	TRBJ2-3	-	-	CASSVLPDTQYF	TGTGCCAGCAGTGTCCTACCCGATACGCAGTATTTT
TRBV5-8	TRBJ1-5	-	-	CASRTVGGGNQPQHF	TGTGCCAGCAGGACGGTAGGAGGCGGCAATCAGCCCCAGCATTTT
TRBV6-1	TRBJ1-6	once	TRBD1	CASRPGQKNSPLHF	TGTGCCAGCAGGCCGGGACAGAAAAATTCACCCCTCCACTTT
TRBV2	TRBJ1-1	-	-	CASSASSVLPGAFF	TGTGCCAGCAGTGCTAGTTCGGTTCTTCCTGGGGCTTTCTTT
TRBV6-6	TRBJ2-4	few	-	CASRNAGVQYF	TGTGCCAGCCGAAACGCTGGAGTCCAGTACTTC
TRBV5-6	TRBJ1-4	-	-	CASSPAGVGDEKLFF	TGTGCCAGCAGCCCGGCGGGGGTCGGGGATGAAAAACTGTTTTTT
TRBV4-3	TRBJ1-5	-	-	CASSPGVDYGQPQHF	TGCGCCAGCAGCCCCGGTGTAGACTACGGGCAGCCCCAGCATTTT
TRBV11-1	TRBJ1-2	-	TRBD1	CASSSGQGVGYTF	TGTGCCAGCAGCTCGGGACAGGGGGTTGGCTACACCTTC
TRBV7-8	TRBJ2-7	-	-	CASSLGAGGVYEQYF	TGTGCCAGCAGCTTAGGTGCAGGGGGGGTCTACGAGCAGTACTTC
TRBV6-1	TRBJ1-6	-	TRBD1	CASRVQGDSPLHF	TGTGCCAGCAGAGTGCAGGGGGATTCACCCCTCCACTTT